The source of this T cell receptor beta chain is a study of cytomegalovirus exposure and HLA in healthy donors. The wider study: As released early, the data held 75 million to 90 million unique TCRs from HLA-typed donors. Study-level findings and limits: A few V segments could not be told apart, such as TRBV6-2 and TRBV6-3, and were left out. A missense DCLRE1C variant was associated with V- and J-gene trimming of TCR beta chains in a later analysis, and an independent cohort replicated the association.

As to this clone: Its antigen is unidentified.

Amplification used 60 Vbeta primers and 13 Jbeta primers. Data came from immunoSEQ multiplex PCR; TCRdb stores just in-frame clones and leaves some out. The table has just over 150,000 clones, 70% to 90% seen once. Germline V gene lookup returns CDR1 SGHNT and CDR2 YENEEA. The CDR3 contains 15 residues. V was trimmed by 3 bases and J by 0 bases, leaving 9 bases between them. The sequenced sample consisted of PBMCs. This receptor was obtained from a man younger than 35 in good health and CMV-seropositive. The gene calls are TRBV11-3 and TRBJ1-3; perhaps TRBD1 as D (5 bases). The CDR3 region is CASSLGRISGNTIYF. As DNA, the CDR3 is TGTGCCAGCAGCTTGGGGCGGATCTCTGGAAACACCATATATTTT.